This T cell receptor (beta chain) emerged from a study of blood T cell repertoires in COVID-19. Study-level background: PBMCs, B-cell-depleted T cells, or T cells provided the cDNA or gDNA that made up the material.

Using immunoSEQ multiplex PCR, the repertoire was profiled, and TCRdb retains in-frame clones only, with some absent. There are 200,000 to 250,000 clones in the sample; approximately 86% occur only once, and around 9.6% lies in the top ten. With V trimmed by 2 bases and J by 4 bases, 5 bases remained unmatched. Germline CDR1 is LGHDT and CDR2 is YNNKEL (reference sequence). This CDR3 contains 15 residues. The V gene is TRBV3-1 (or the pseudogene TRBV3-2), the J gene TRBJ1-2; 9 bases fit TRBD1. This clonotype originated in a woman between 50 and 59 years old with COVID-19, enrolled during active disease. The specimen was peripheral blood. In DNA, the CDR3 is TGTGCCAGCAGCCAATTGGACAGGGGTAGCTATGGCTACACCTTC. This codes for CASSQLDRGSYGYTF.